These T cell receptor beta chains were read from a single sample in a study of CD8 T cells in ankylosing spondylitis. MiXCR, applied by TCRdb to the 5' RACE reads, yields one record per CDR3 protein. The sample lists some 270,000 distinct CDR3 sequences, about a sixth occurring once. Material for sequencing was blood, either unsorted or a sorted T cell fraction (not recorded which). These receptors all stem from a male donor with ankylosing spondylitis or in good health (not recorded which). Each CDR3 is given with its conserved first and last residue. A D gene is named only where the DNA matches it firmly. The size entry is marked missing in some rows and otherwise reads once, few, many or a size class.

v_call	d_call	clone_size	j_call	cdr3_aa	cdr3_nt
TRBV4-2	.	.	TRBJ2-5	CASSQEIGGETQYF	TGTGCCAGCAGCCAAGAAATCGGAGGGGAGACCCAGTACTTC
TRBV7-2	.	few	TRBJ2-3	CASSLAPGLVAGDTQYF	TGTGCCAGCAGCTTAGCCCCGGGACTTGTCGCTGGAGATACGCAGTATTTT
TRBV4-1	.	few	TRBJ2-3	CASSQDRTESTDTQYF	TGCGCCAGCAGCCAAGATCGGACGGAGTCCACAGATACGCAGTATTTT
TRBV7-2	TRBD2	.	TRBJ2-1	CASSGWTSGTNEQFF	TGTGCCAGCAGCGGGTGGACTAGCGGGACCAATGAGCAGTTCTTC
TRBV12-3/TRBV12-4	.	many	TRBJ2-5	CASSYGGGRWDQETQYF	TGTGCCAGCAGTTATGGCGGGGGCCGGTGGGACCAAGAGACCCAGTACTTC
TRBV28	.	.	TRBJ2-7	CASSSRGGLFYEQYF	TGTGCCAGCAGCAGCCGGGGAGGCCTTTTCTACGAGCAGTACTTC
TRBV7-2	.	.	TRBJ2-3	CASSSLSADTQYF	TGTGCCAGCAGCTCCCTCAGCGCAGATACGCAGTATTTT
TRBV4-2	.	few	TRBJ2-5	CASSQDKYQETQYF	TGTGCCAGCAGCCAAGACAAGTACCAAGAGACCCAGTACTTC
TRBV29-1	.	.	TRBJ1-3	CSVEAGYGNTIYF	TGCAGCGTTGAAGCAGGGTACGGAAACACCATATATTTT
TRBV29-1	.	once	TRBJ1-1	CSAGRGRPEAFF	TGCAGCGCCGGCCGAGGACGCCCTGAAGCTTTCTTT
TRBV29-1	TRBD1	.	TRBJ2-7	CSIRTGGYEQYF	TGCAGCATTCGGACAGGGGGGTACGAGCAGTACTTC
TRBV27	TRBD1	few	TRBJ2-7	CASRGQGNFYEQYF	TGTGCCAGCAGAGGACAGGGTAATTTCTACGAGCAGTACTTC
TRBV5-1	TRBD1	.	TRBJ2-4	CASSGTGEKDIQYF	TGCGCCAGCAGCGGGACAGGGGAGAAGGACATTCAGTACTTC
TRBV4-1	.	.	TRBJ1-1	CASSPEQGNTEAFF	TGCGCCAGCAGCCCCGAACAGGGGAACACTGAAGCTTTCTTT
TRBV27	TRBD1	few	TRBJ2-1	CASSQGALFNEQFF	TGTGCCAGCAGTCAGGGGGCCCTCTTCAATGAGCAGTTCTTC
TRBV27	TRBD2	few	TRBJ2-5	CASRLAAYQETQYF	TGTGCCAGCAGGCTAGCGGCGTACCAAGAGACCCAGTACTTC
TRBV7-3	TRBD2	few	TRBJ2-3	CASSPGVAGGPADTQYF	TGTGCCAGCAGCCCCGGGGTAGCGGGAGGGCCGGCAGATACGCAGTATTTT
TRBV12-3/TRBV12-4	.	.	TRBJ2-4	CAFSPINTELLAKNIQYF	TGTGCCTTCAGTCCCATTAATACAGAACTACTAGCCAAAAACATTCAGTACTTC
TRBV29-1	TRBD2	.	TRBJ2-1	CSVEDGLAGSSSYNEQFF	TGCAGCGTTGAAGACGGACTAGCGGGATCTTCCTCCTACAATGAGCAGTTCTTC
TRBV7-9	TRBD1	.	TRBJ1-4	CASSLARQGRANEKLFF	TGTGCCAGCAGCTTAGCGCGACAGGGGCGAGCTAATGAAAAACTGTTTTTT
TRBV15	TRBD1	few	TRBJ2-1	CATSRGGQGETYNEQFF	TGTGCCACCAGCAGAGGGGGACAGGGAGAAACCTACAATGAGCAGTTCTTC
TRBV18	.	few	TRBJ1-1	CASSPTESGTQKPMNTEAFF	TGTGCCAGCTCTCCTACAGAATCCGGGACACAAAAACCAATGAACACTGAAGCTTTCTTT
TRBV4-1	.	.	TRBJ2-3	CASSQNSGATDTQYF	TGCGCCAGCAGCCAAAATTCGGGAGCCACAGATACGCAGTATTTT
TRBV7-3	.	once	TRBJ2-1	CASSPLGGANEQFF	TGTGCCAGCAGCCCTCTAGGGGGTGCAAATGAGCAGTTCTTC
TRBV20-1	.	few	TRBJ2-5	CSARRGTAQETQYF	TGCAGTGCTAGAAGGGGGACGGCCCAAGAGACCCAGTACTTC
TRBV12-3/TRBV12-4	TRBD2	many	TRBJ2-1	CASSRTSGNNEQFF	TGTGCCAGCAGTCGGACTAGCGGAAACAATGAGCAGTTCTTC
TRBV4-1	TRBD2	few	TRBJ2-3	CASSPSPTSGSTDTQYF	TGCGCCAGCAGCCCGAGTCCCACTAGCGGGTCCACAGATACGCAGTATTTT
TRBV27	.	.	TRBJ2-7	CASSLLAKGYEQYF	TGTGCCAGCAGTTTGCTAGCGAAAGGTTACGAGCAGTACTTC
TRBV28	TRBD2	medium-sized	TRBJ2-1	CASSFLAGGNNEQFF	TGTGCCAGCAGTTTCCTAGCGGGAGGTAACAATGAGCAGTTCTTC